A single sample gave rise to the 30 T cell receptor beta chains below, sequenced in a study of breast tumors, draining lymph nodes, adjacent tissues. Samples came from axillary lymph nodes draining the breast cancer. MiXCR, run by TCRdb on the multiplex PCR reads, gives a single entry per CDR3 protein. This sample has about 230,000 distinct CDR3 sequences, with less than 40% found just once. The sequenced sample consisted of axillary lymph node tissue. The receptor source for this set is a female donor with breast cancer. Some clones in this sample may be carry-over from other donors' samples.

V gene TRBV7-3 combines with J gene TRBJ2-5; 9 nucleotides agree with TRBD1. Trimming took 4 bases from V and 5 from J; bases not matched to a gene: 5. The CDR3 runs 14 residues. Germline V gene sequence: CDR1 SGHTA, CDR2 FQGTGA. In DNA, the CDR3 is TGTGCCAGCAGCTCAAGACAGGGGGGGGAGACCCAGTACTTC. Protein product: CASSSRQGGETQYF.

The genes are TRBV15 and TRBJ2-6, with 10 bases that match TRBD2. V dropped 3 bases and J dropped 0; count of bases not matched to a gene: 17. Per germline, CDR1 LNHNV and CDR2 YYDKDF (reference sequence). The CDR3 contains 22 residues. CDR3 loop: CATSRELAGVPGLCSGANVLTF. Here the CDR3 DNA reads TGTGCCACCAGCAGGGAGCTAGCGGGAGTCCCCGGGCTGTGCTCTGGGGCCAACGTCCTGACTTTC. Together with reference TRBV15 and TRBJ2-6, the CDR3 gives the full variable domain: DAMVIQNPRYQVTQFGKPVTLSCSQTLNHNVMYWYQQKSSQAPKLLFHYYDKDFNNEADTPDNFQSRRPNTSFCFLDIRSPGLGDTAMYLCATSRELAGVPGLCSGANVLTFGAGSRLTVL.

This clonotype was seen ten or more times. The V gene is TRBV15, the J gene TRBJ2-3; unclear D gene. Trimming removed 0 bases from V and 5 bases from J, with 15 bases in between. The length of the CDR3 is 16 residues. CDR1 is LNHNV, CDR2 YYDKDF, per germline (reference sequence). In nucleotides, the CDR3 is TGTGCCACCAGCAGAGATTTAGGTTCTCTTGGAGATACGCAGTATTTT. Its translation is CATSRDLGSLGDTQYF.

This clonotype has at least ten counts. The chain employs TRBV18 and TRBJ2-1; TRBD1 agrees at 9 bases. The CDR3 spans 15 residues. Germline CDR1 KGHSH, CDR2 LQKENI. The trim removed 0 bases at V and 7 bases at J, leaving 4 bases unmatched. The CDR3 nucleotides are TGTGCCAGCTCACCACCGGGGACAGGGATTAATGAGCAGTTCTTC. It translates to CASSPPGTGINEQFF.

Only one count was recorded for this clonotype. The V call is TRBV20-1, the J call TRBJ1-2, with no clear D. This CDR3 has 12 residues. CDR1 is DFQATT and CDR2 is SNEGSKA in the germline V gene (reference sequence). Trimming removed 2 bases at V and 4 bases at J, with 8 bases between. The CDR3 is CSARYGGYGYTF. In nucleotides, the CDR3 is TGCAGTGCTAGATACGGCGGCTATGGCTACACCTTC.

V usage is TRBV2 and J usage is TRBJ1-3, with 9 bases identical to TRBD1. V shed 9 bases, J shed 0 bases, and the junction held 9 bases outside the gene matches. The CDR3 consists of 16 residues. The V gene's germline CDR1 is SNHLY and CDR2 FYNNEI. The CDR3 spells CASGARTGDSGNTIYF. CDR3 DNA: TGTGCCAGTGGAGCCCGGACAGGGGACTCTGGAAACACCATATATTTT.

This clonotype was found many times. The rearrangement joins TRBV5-4 to TRBJ2-7; 8 positions agree with TRBD2. The trim removed 3 bases at V and 7 bases at J, leaving 6 bases unmatched. CDR3 length: 13 residues. Germline V gene data show CDR1 as SGHNT and CDR2 as YYREEE (reference sequence). CDR3 coding DNA: TGTGCCAGCAGCTATCAGGGACTAGAGGAGCAGTACTTC. Translated, it gives CASSYQGLEEQYF.

The rearrangement links TRBV25-1 to TRBJ1-6; 9 bases are a match to TRBD1. Trimming at V came to 4 bases and at J to 0 bases, leaving 10 bases not matched to a gene. CDR3 length equals 19 residues. Germline V lookup: CDR1 MGHDK, CDR2 SYGVNS. The CDR3 spells CASSATRTGASSYNSPLHF. CDR3 nucleotide sequence: TGTGCCAGCAGTGCTACCCGGACAGGGGCGAGCTCCTATAATTCACCCCTCCACTTT.

There are many counts of this clonotype. The chain joins TRBV20-1 to TRBJ2-2, with 7 bases aligning to TRBD2. The CDR3 totals 16 residues. J was trimmed by 4 bases and V by 3 bases; bases with no gene match: 11. In germline, CDR1 is DFQATT, CDR2 SNEGSKA (reference sequence). The CDR3 is CSARGGGRVATGELFF. CDR3 bases: TGCAGTGCTAGGGGTGGAGGGAGGGTAGCCACCGGGGAGCTGTTTTTT.

This clonotype has ten or more counts. The J gene is TRBJ2-3, the V gene TRBV19, with 11 bases identical to TRBD2. V shed 4 bases and J 2 bases; nucleotides not matched to a gene: 5. Germline lookup yields CDR1 LNHDA and CDR2 SQIVND (reference sequence). The CDR3 has 16 amino acids. The CDR3 is CASSRPTSGVTDTQYF. The CDR3 DNA sequence: TGTGCCAGTAGTAGGCCGACTAGCGGGGTCACAGATACGCAGTATTTT.

This clonotype was counted ten times or more. The V and J genes are TRBV19 and TRBJ2-1; D is uncertain. V shed 7 bases and J shed 8 bases, with 6 bases lying between them. Germline V gene sequence: CDR1 LNHDA, CDR2 SQIVND (reference sequence). The CDR3 totals 10 residues. CDR3 nucleotide sequence: TGTGCCAGTAAGAGTTATGAGCAGTTCTTC. It yields the protein CASKSYEQFF.

This clonotype was seen repeatedly, ten times or more. The chain uses TRBV12-3 or TRBV12-4 and TRBJ2-1, with D unclear. V was shortened by 5 bases and J by 4 bases, with 12 bases between the two germline ends. The CDR3 covers 14 residues. CDR3: CASSPSGVYNEQFF. The CDR3 bases are TGTGCCAGCAGTCCCTCAGGAGTATACAATGAGCAGTTCTTC.

The chain recombines TRBV2 with TRBJ1-3; no clear D. The CDR3 totals 12 residues. The germline gives CDR1 SNHLY, CDR2 FYNNEI. V was trimmed by 6 bases and J by 2 bases, leaving 5 bases between them. As DNA, the CDR3 is TGTGCCAGCAGGGCTACTGGAAACACCATATATTTT. It is translated as CASRATGNTIYF.

This chain connects TRBV4-1 to TRBJ2-2; 10 bases map to TRBD2. V was pared by 3 bases and J by 7 bases, with 14 bases of the junction left unmatched. Looked up from germline, CDR1 is MGHRA and CDR2 is YSYEKL. The CDR3 is made up of 18 amino acids. The DNA of the CDR3 is TGCGCCAGCAGCCACGGAACACCGAGCGGGAGGGCGGGCGGGGAGCTGTTTTTT. This encodes CASSHGTPSGRAGGELFF.

This clonotype was found many times. This chain connects TRBV30 to TRBJ2-2, with D perhaps TRBD1 (5 bases). Germline CDR1 is GTSNPN and CDR2 is SVGIG (reference sequence). The CDR3 covers 11 residues. The germline V and J ends were trimmed by 4 bases and 9 bases, with 9 bases remaining between them. The DNA of the CDR3 is TGTGCCTGGATGCAGGGCCGGGAGCTGTTTTTT. Translation gives CAWMQGRELFF.

The table lists this clonotype with many counts. V and J are TRBV9 and TRBJ1-2, with 8 bases that match TRBD1. The CDR3 has 16 residues. V was pared by 4 bases and J by 9 bases, with 17 bases of the junction left unmatched. Germline V gene lookup returns CDR1 SGDLS and CDR2 YYNGEE. CDR3 region: CASSPRQGQVSSSYTF. The CDR3 region has the DNA TGTGCCAGCAGCCCTAGGCAGGGACAGGTTTCTAGTAGCTACACCTTC.

The CDR3 sequence: CASSQGALQRDNTGELFF. Here the CDR3 DNA reads TGTGCCAGCAGTCAGGGTGCTTTACAAAGGGACAACACCGGGGAGCTGTTTTTT. The chain carries TRBV6-6 and TRBJ2-2; either TRBD1 or TRBD2 may fit D (5 bases each). CDR1 and CDR2 (germline): MNHNY, SVGAGI (reference sequence). The V and J ends lost 5 bases and 2 bases respectively, with 21 bases between them. The CDR3 runs to 18 residues.

The sample holds many counts of this clonotype. This chain links TRBV5-4 with TRBJ2-5; D is ambiguous. Trimming shortened V by 3 bases and J by 5 bases, and 17 bases separated the two germline ends. Looked up from germline, CDR1 is SGHNT and CDR2 is YYREEE (reference sequence). The CDR3 spans 15 residues. The CDR3 protein is CASSSESQRTETQYF. The CDR3 DNA follows: TGTGCCAGCAGCTCCGAGTCACAGCGAACGGAGACCCAGTACTTC.

The chain combines TRBV15 with TRBJ2-2; D not certain. The CDR3 spans 14 residues. With 0 bases removed from V and 5 bases from J, the gap between germline ends came to 7 bases. Germline loops: CDR1 LNHNV, CDR2 YYDKDF (reference sequence). CDR3 region: CATSRDRQTGELFF. DNA of the CDR3: TGTGCCACCAGCAGAGATCGGCAGACCGGGGAGCTGTTTTTT.

This clonotype was picked up many times. V usage is TRBV19 and J usage is TRBJ2-1; 16 bases align to TRBD2. With V trimmed by 5 bases and J by 8 bases, 6 bases remained unmatched. The CDR3 spans 16 residues. Germline CDR1 and CDR2: LNHDA and SQIVND (reference sequence). The CDR3 is CASSRGLAGGMDEQFF. Here the CDR3 DNA reads TGTGCCAGTAGTCGGGGACTAGCGGGAGGGATGGATGAGCAGTTCTTC.

The chain has TRBV5-5 and TRBJ2-3; possibly TRBD2 for D (5 bases). The CDR3 has 16 amino acids. Germline-derived CDR1 and CDR2 are SGHKS and YYEKEE (reference sequence). V gave up 2 bases and J gave up 2 bases, with 15 bases separating them. CDR3 protein: CASSLSGAGYTDTQYF. In DNA, the CDR3 is TGTGCCAGCAGCTTATCGGGCGCGGGCTACACAGATACGCAGTATTTT.

This clonotype occurred once. The chain is built from TRBV7-3 and TRBJ2-3; tentative D call: TRBD2 (6 bases). CDR1 and CDR2 (germline): SGHTA, FQGTGA. The V and J ends lost 3 bases and 0 bases respectively, with 10 bases between them. There are 15 residues in the CDR3. The CDR3 sequence is CASSFSGSSTDTQYF. DNA for the CDR3: TGTGCCAGCAGCTTTAGCGGCTCTAGCACAGATACGCAGTATTTT.

This rearrangement joins TRBV5-4 to TRBJ1-2; perhaps TRBD1 as D (6 bases). CDR3 length: 14 residues. With 0 bases removed from V and 4 bases from J, the gap between germline ends came to 10 bases. Germline CDR1 reads SGHNT; CDR2 reads YYREEE (reference sequence). CDR3 amino acids: CASSLDRAVYGYTF. The CDR3 DNA reads as TGTGCCAGCAGCTTGGACAGGGCCGTCTATGGCTACACCTTC.

On this clonotype itself: One base away lies a much larger clone, so this may be a sequencing read error. The chain uses TRBV20-1 and TRBJ2-1; 7 bases match TRBD2. The germline CDR1 and CDR2 sequences are DFQATT and SNEGSKA (reference sequence). The V gene end was trimmed by 4 bases and the J gene end by 9 bases; junction bases not matched to a gene: 12. The CDR3 runs 14 residues. DNA for the CDR3: TGCAGTGCTACGGAATGGGGGGAGGGAACTGAGCAGTTCTTC. It translates to CSATEWGEGTEQFF.

In the case of this clonotype: A much larger clone is a single base away; this may be a read error. V and J are TRBV5-1 and TRBJ2-1; 11 bases are shared with TRBD2. Trimming at V came to 7 bases and at J to 7 bases, leaving 7 bases not matched to a gene. CDR3 size: 14 residues. CDR1 SGHRS and CDR2 YFSETQ come from the germline V gene. The chain's CDR3 is CASGQGLAVNEQFF. In nucleotides, the CDR3 is TGCGCCAGCGGCCAGGGACTAGCGGTGAATGAGCAGTTCTTC.

This clonotype was counted ten times or more. The rearrangement uses TRBV13 and TRBJ2-7; D unresolved. Germline CDR1 PRHDT, CDR2 FYEKMQ (reference sequence). Trimming took 0 bases from V and 6 from J, leaving 15 bases between them. CDR3 length: 15 residues. The CDR3 is CASSLGAVRRAEQYF. The CDR3 nucleotides read TGTGCCAGCAGCTTAGGGGCAGTTCGTCGGGCCGAGCAGTACTTC.

In its sample, this clonotype was seen a few times. The gene calls are TRBV6-5 and TRBJ2-2; D gene uncertain. The CDR3 runs to 13 residues. CDR1 MNHEY and CDR2 SVGAGI come from the germline V gene. V shed 5 bases and J shed 1 base, with 5 bases lying between them. This CDR3 is CASSHGNTGELFF. DNA of the CDR3: TGTGCCAGCAGTCACGGGAACACCGGGGAGCTGTTTTTT.

Worth noting for this clonotype: The conserved final phenylalanine or tryptophan is absent from the CDR3, which likely points to a read error. The CDR3 protein is CASSLGTGPTCGYTL. The DNA of the CDR3 is TGTGCCAGCAGTTTAGGGACAGGTCCTACTTGTGGCTACACCCTC. The chain combines TRBV7-3 with TRBJ1-2; 8 bases align to TRBD1. The junction had 13 bases not matched to a gene; V was cut back by 6 bases and J by 7 bases. The CDR3 is 15 residues long. CDR1 is SGHTA and CDR2 is FQGTGA in the germline V gene.

This clonotype was detected many times. V gene TRBV11-3 combines with J gene TRBJ1-3; D call uncertain. The ends were cut back, 1 base at V and 3 bases at J, with 7 bases in the middle. The CDR3 has 14 amino acids. Per the germline V gene, CDR1 is SGHNT and CDR2 is YENEEA. The CDR3 here is CASSLGGFGNTIYF. The CDR3 coding sequence is TGTGCCAGCAGCTTAGGCGGTTTTGGAAACACCATATATTTT.

This clonotype appeared many times. The genes are TRBV30 and TRBJ2-1; the D gene is possibly TRBD2 (6 bases). This CDR3 spans 14 amino acids. Between the trimmed V and J ends, which lost 4 bases and 6 bases, there was a span of 16 bases. Germline V gene sequence: CDR1 GTSNPN, CDR2 SVGIG (reference sequence). The CDR3 loop reads CAWKLWASANEQFF. Here the CDR3 DNA reads TGTGCCTGGAAACTTTGGGCTAGCGCCAATGAGCAGTTCTTC.